Sequencing of this T cell receptor (beta chain) was carried out in a study of blood T cell repertoires in COVID-19. Turning to the study itself: Acute and convalescent COVID-19 samples came from the United States, Italy and Spain. The cDNA or gDNA used as material had been derived from T cells, B-cell-depleted T cells, or PBMCs.

This CDR3 contains 15 residues. V was shortened by 2 bases and J by 4 bases, with 9 bases between the two germline ends. CDR1 is SNHLY and CDR2 is FYNNEI in the germline V gene. Per the authors' pipeline: Quantification of nucleated cells was approximated via reference gene primer amplification. The table came from immunoSEQ multiplex PCR; TCRdb's copy has only in-frame clones and leaves some out. V, J and clone size derive from that table, while D and trimming were established from the DNA sequence. The sample lists about 230,000 clones, around 84% occurring once. The sequenced sample was peripheral blood. The sequence was collected from a man aged 40-55 years who had recovered from COVID-19. This chain links TRBV2 with TRBJ2-6; the D is unclear. The CDR3 region has the DNA TGTGCCAGCAGTGAATCCGGGTGGGGGGCCAACGTCCTGACTTTC. Amino acid sequence: CASSESGWGANVLTF. The complete variable domain, with remaining parts taken from reference TRBV2 and TRBJ2-6, reads EPEVTQTPSHQVTQMGQEVILRCVPISNHLYFYWYRQILGQKVEFLVSFYNNEISEKSEIFDDQFSVERPDGSNFTLKIRSTKLEDSAMYFCASSESGWGANVLTFGAGSRLTVL.